This TCR beta chain was documented in a study of blood T cell repertoires in COVID-19. Looking at the study overall: Donors in the United States, Italy and Spain gave samples during acute or convalescent COVID-19. The cDNA or gDNA used as material had been derived from T cells, B-cell-depleted T cells, or PBMCs.

V was pared by 3 bases and J by 4 bases, with 14 bases of the junction left unmatched. The germline V gene has CDR1 MNHEY and CDR2 SMNVEV (reference sequence). CDR3 size: 19 residues. Authors' processing steps: The authors estimated nucleated cell counts from reference gene primer amplification. Repertoires were generated with immunoSEQ multiplex PCR, while TCRdb's copy carries only in-frame clones and drops some. V and J calls and clone size are those listed in that table; D and trimming were worked out from the DNA. Of over 350,000 clones listed, 70% to 90% are singletons. The receptor was isolated from a woman aged 25 to 45 with active or convalescent COVID-19. This sequence joins TRBV27 and TRBJ2-2; 10 nucleotides align to TRBD2. The sequencing input was peripheral blood. The CDR3 is CASSFIRLAGDGATGELFF. The CDR3 DNA is TGTGCCAGCAGTTTCATTAGGCTAGCGGGAGATGGGGCCACCGGGGAGCTGTTTTTT.